The subject of this entry is one TCR beta chain. Its antigen remains unidentified. This specimen belongs to a study of blood T cells in healthy people across ages. Study-wide findings and caveats: Estimated diversity, derived from one million T cells, was regarded as an underestimate. TCR beta diversity correlated strongly with naive T cell percentage.

The sample, approximately 11 milliliters of peripheral blood, was drawn from each donor. Per-sample yields of isolated PBMCs were at least 6.5 million. The ends were cut back, 4 bases at V and 0 bases at J, with 10 bases in the middle. CDR1 and CDR2 (germline): SQVTM, ANQGSEA. The CDR3 runs to 13 residues. The authors ran a second PCR of roughly 7 to 11 cycles using a sample-barcoded 5' primer and a J-beta primer mix. TCRdb independently ran MiXCR on the 5' RACE reads; one entry per CDR3 protein. The sample carries 650,000 to 900,000 distinct CDR3 sequences, under 80% recorded once. Sample: blood. The chain is built from TRBV29-1 and TRBJ2-7, with no clear D. The sequence derives from a young man in good health. Written as DNA, the CDR3 is TGCAGCGTTGTAGGGCCCAACTCCTACGAGCAGTACTTC. It translates to CSVVGPNSYEQYF.